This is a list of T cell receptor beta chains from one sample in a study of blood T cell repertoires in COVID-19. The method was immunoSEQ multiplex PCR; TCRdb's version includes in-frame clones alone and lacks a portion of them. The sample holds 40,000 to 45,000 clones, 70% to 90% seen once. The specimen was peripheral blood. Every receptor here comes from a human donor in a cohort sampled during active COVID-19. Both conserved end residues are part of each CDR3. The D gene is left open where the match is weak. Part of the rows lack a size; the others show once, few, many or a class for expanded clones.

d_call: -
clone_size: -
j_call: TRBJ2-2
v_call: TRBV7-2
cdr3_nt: TGTGCCAGCAGCCGTGCTGGACAAGGCCCCATCGGGGAGCTGTTTTTT
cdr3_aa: CASSRAGQGPIGELFF

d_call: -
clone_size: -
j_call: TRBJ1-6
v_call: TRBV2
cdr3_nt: TGTGCCAGCAGTGATTTATTAGGTTTGGCGGGGAGCTCCTATAATTCACCCCTCCACTTT
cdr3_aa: CASSDLLGLAGSSYNSPLHF

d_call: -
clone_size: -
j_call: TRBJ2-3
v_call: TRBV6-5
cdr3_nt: TGTGCCAGCAGTTACTCAGTCGGGGGATCCTCAGATACGCAGTATTTT
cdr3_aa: CASSYSVGGSSDTQYF

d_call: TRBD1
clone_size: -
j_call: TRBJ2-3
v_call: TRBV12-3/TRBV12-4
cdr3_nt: TGTGCCAGTATTGGACAGGGATGGGATACGCAGTATTTT
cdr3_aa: CASIGQGWDTQYF

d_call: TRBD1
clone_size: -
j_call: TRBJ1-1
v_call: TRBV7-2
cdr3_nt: TGTGCCAGCAGCTTAGGTGGGGCCGGGACAGGGGCGTATGCTTTCTTT
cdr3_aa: CASSLGGAGTGAYAFF

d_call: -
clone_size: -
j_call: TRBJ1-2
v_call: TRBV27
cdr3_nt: TGTGCCAGCAGTTTTGCGGACAAGCCCTATGGCTACACCTTC
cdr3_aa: CASSFADKPYGYTF

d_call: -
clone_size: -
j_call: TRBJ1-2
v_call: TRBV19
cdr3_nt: TGTGCCAGTAGTGTCCCCACGGGATATATTGGAGGCTACACCTTC
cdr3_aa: CASSVPTGYIGGYTF

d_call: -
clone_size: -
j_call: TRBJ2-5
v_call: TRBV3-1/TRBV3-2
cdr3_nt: TGTGCCAGCAGCCAAGATCTTCGACAGCAAGAGACCCAGTACTTC
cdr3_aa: CASSQDLRQQETQYF

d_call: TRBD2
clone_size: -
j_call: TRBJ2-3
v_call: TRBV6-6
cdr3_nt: TGTGCCAGCAGTTTGACTAGCGGGGGGGCCCGTACGCAGTATTTT
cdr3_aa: CASSLTSGGARTQYF

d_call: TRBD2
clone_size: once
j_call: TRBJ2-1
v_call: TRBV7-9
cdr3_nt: TGTGCCAGCAGCCCCACGACTAGCGGGGGTAATGAGCAGTTCTTC
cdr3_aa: CASSPTTSGGNEQFF

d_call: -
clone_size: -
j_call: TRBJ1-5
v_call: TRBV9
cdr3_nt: TGTGCCAGCAGCGTAGGGTCAGGGGACAATCAGCCCCAGCATTTT
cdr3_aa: CASSVGSGDNQPQHF

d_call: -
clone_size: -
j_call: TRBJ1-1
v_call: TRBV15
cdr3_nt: TGTGCCACCAGCAGTGCGCGGAGGGGGAACACTGAAGCTTTCTTT
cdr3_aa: CATSSARRGNTEAFF

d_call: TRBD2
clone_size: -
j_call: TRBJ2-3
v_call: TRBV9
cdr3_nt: TGTGCCAGCAGCGTAGTAGGCGGTAGCGGGGGGATCACAGATACGCAGTATTTT
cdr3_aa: CASSVVGGSGGITDTQYF

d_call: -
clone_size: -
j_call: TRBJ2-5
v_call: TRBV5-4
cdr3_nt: TGTGCCAGCAGCTTTGGGGGCGGCGATGAGACCCAGTACTTC
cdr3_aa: CASSFGGGDETQYF

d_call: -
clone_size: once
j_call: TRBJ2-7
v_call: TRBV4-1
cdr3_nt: TGCGCCAGCAGCCTCGGACTGGGTAACTACGAGCAGTACTTC
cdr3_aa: CASSLGLGNYEQYF

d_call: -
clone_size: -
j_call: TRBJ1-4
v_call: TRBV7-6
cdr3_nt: TGTGCCAGCAGCTTAGAGGCGTCGGGAGGTGAAAAACTGTTTTTT
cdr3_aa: CASSLEASGGEKLFF

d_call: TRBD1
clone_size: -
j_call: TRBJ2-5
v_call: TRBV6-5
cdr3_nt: TGTGCCAGCAGGCCGGGACAGGGAATAGAGACCCAGTACTTC
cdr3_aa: CASRPGQGIETQYF

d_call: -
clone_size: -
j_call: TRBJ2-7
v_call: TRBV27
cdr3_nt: TGTGCCAGCAGTTTTGGTGCGGGCTCCTACGAGCAGTACTTC
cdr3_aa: CASSFGAGSYEQYF

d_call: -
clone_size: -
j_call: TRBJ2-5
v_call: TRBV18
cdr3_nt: TGTGCCAGCTCACCACCGTCTAGCAGGTCCGGTGAGACCCAGTACTTC
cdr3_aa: CASSPPSSRSGETQYF

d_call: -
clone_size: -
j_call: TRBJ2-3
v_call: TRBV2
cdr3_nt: TGTGCCAGCAGTGAAGCTGAGGGCACAGATACGCAGTATTTT
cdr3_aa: CASSEAEGTDTQYF

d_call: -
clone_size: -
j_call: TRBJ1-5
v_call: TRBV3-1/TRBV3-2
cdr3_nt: TGTGCCAGCAGCCTTCTTCCACGGGGATGGAGCAATCAGCCCCAGCATTTT
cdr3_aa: CASSLLPRGWSNQPQHF